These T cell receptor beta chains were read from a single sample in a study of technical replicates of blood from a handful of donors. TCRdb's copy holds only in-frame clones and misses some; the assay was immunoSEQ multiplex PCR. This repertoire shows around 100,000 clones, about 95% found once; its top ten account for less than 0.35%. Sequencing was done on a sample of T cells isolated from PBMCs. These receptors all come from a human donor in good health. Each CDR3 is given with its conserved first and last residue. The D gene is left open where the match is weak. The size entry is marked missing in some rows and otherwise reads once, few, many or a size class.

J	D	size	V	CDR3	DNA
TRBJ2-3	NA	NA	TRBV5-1	CASSLGGVGTDTQYF	TGCGCCAGCAGCTTGGGGGGAGTGGGGACAGATACGCAGTATTTT
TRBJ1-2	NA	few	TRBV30	CAWGQINYGYTF	TGTGCCTGGGGACAGATTAACTATGGCTACACCTTC
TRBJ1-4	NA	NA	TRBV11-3	CASSPRRDPTNEKLFF	TGTGCCAGCAGCCCAAGGAGGGACCCAACTAATGAAAAACTGTTTTTT
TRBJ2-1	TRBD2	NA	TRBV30	CAWSAGGGSHDEQFF	TGTGCCTGGAGTGCGGGGGGTGGCAGTCACGATGAGCAGTTCTTC
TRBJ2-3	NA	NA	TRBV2	CASSEGGRSTDTQYF	TGTGCCAGCAGTGAGGGGGGGCGTAGCACAGATACGCAGTATTTT
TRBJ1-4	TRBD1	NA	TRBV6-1	CASSERQGSREKLFF	TGTGCCAGCAGTGAAAGACAGGGGAGTAGGGAAAAACTGTTTTTT
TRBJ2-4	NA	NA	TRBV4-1	CASSLSGIAYQNIQYF	TGCGCCAGCAGCCTATCTGGCATCGCTTACCAAAACATTCAGTACTTC
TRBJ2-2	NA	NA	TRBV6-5	CASSSLDRFPGELFF	TGTGCCAGCAGTTCCCTTGACAGATTTCCCGGGGAGCTGTTTTTT
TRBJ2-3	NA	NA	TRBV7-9	CASSLSGTSTDTQYF	TGTGCCAGCAGCTTATCGGGGACTAGCACAGATACGCAGTATTTT
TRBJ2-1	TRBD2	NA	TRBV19	CASSGLAGWGEQFF	TGTGCCAGTAGTGGGTTAGCGGGGTGGGGTGAGCAGTTCTTC
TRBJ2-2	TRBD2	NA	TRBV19	CASSIPLAGSGELFF	TGTGCCAGTAGTATTCCCCTAGCGGGATCCGGGGAGCTGTTTTTT
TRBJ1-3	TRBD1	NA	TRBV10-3	CANRQGLGNTIYF	TGTGCAAACAGACAGGGGCTAGGAAACACCATATATTTT
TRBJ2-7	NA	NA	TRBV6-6	CASSYGGTAYEQYF	TGTGCCAGCAGTTACGGAGGCACAGCCTACGAGCAGTACTTC
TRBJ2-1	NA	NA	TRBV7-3	CASSLEGNNEQFF	TGTGCCAGCAGCTTGGAGGGTAACAATGAGCAGTTCTTC
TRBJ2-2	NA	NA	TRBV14	CASSQGTLQGIWAGELFF	TGTGCCAGCAGCCAAGGCACCCTTCAGGGGATTTGGGCCGGGGAGCTGTTTTTT
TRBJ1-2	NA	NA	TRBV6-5	CASSRTQGYGYTF	TGTGCCAGCAGCCGAACACAGGGCTATGGCTACACCTTC
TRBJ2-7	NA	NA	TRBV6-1	CANPSSWTKTYEQYF	TGTGCCAACCCTAGCTCCTGGACGAAGACCTACGAGCAGTACTTC
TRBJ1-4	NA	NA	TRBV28	CASSFTGEKLFF	TGTGCCAGCAGTTTTACAGGCGAAAAACTGTTTTTT
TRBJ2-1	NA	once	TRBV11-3	CASSSVRGMQFF	TGTGCCAGCAGCTCAGTACGGGGAATGCAGTTCTTC
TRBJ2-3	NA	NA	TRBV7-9	CASSLPLGDTQYF	TGTGCCAGCAGCTTACCACTAGGGGATACGCAGTATTTT
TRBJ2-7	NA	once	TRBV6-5	CASSYSGRAWEQYF	TGTGCCAGCAGTTACTCGGGCCGCGCGTGGGAGCAGTACTTC
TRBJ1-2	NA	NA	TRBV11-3	CASSLTANYGYTF	TGTGCCAGCAGTTTAACCGCGAACTATGGCTACACCTTC
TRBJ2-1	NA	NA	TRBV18	CASSPLDNEQFF	TGTGCCAGCTCACCCCTTGACAATGAGCAGTTCTTC
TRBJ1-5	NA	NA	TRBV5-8	CASNFFRDFNQPQHF	TGTGCCAGCAACTTTTTCAGGGACTTTAATCAGCCCCAGCATTTT
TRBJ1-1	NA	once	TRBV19	CASSLSENTEAFF	TGTGCCAGTAGTTTATCAGAGAACACTGAAGCTTTCTTT
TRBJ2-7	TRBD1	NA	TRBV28	CASRPPGTGGPEQYF	TGTGCCAGCCGGCCACCCGGGACAGGGGGACCCGAGCAGTACTTC
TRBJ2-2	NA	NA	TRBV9	CASSVDGGAVTGELFF	TGTGCCAGCAGCGTAGACGGAGGGGCGGTCACCGGGGAGCTGTTTTTT
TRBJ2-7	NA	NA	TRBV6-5	CASSYSMGGEQYF	TGTGCCAGCAGTTACTCGATGGGGGGCGAGCAGTACTTC
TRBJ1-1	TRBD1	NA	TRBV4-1	CASRPRQGAWNTEAFF	TGCGCCAGCAGACCCAGACAGGGGGCATGGAACACTGAAGCTTTCTTT
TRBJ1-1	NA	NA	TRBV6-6	CASSYGREAFF	TGTGCCAGCAGTTACGGGAGGGAAGCTTTCTTT
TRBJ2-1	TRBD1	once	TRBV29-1	CSVVTGQGWREQFF	TGCAGCGTTGTGACGGGACAGGGCTGGCGTGAGCAGTTCTTC
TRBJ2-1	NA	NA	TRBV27	CASSYSSYNEQFF	TGTGCCAGCAGTTACAGTTCCTACAATGAGCAGTTCTTC
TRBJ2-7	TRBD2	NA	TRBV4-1	CASSQEVAGGKGAEQYF	TGCGCCAGCAGCCAAGAGGTAGCGGGAGGGAAGGGCGCCGAGCAGTACTTC